The 17 T cell receptor beta chains below come from one sample, sequenced in a study of T cells after yellow fever vaccination. A single record per CDR3 protein comes from TCRdb applying MiXCR to the 5' RACE reads. The table includes about 330,000 distinct CDR3 sequences, around 8.1% detected once. The sequencing used PBMCs, collected about 49 days after the first yellow fever vaccination. The receptors shown here come from a man aged 18 to 30 who received the YFV17D yellow fever vaccine.

This clonotype was counted between two and nine times. The chain uses TRBV7-9 and TRBJ2-1; D remains unclear. The CDR3 contains 13 residues. The V end was cut by 2 bases, the J end by 7 bases, with 9 bases between. Germline CDR1 and CDR2: SEHNR and FQNEAQ (reference sequence). CDR3 sequence reads: CASSLTAGNEQFF. CDR3 bases: TGTGCCAGCAGCTTAACGGCCGGGAATGAGCAGTTCTTC.

This clonotype was recorded a few times. The V call is TRBV5-1, the J call TRBJ2-1; no firm D call. Trimming shortened V by 0 bases and J by 0 bases, and 7 bases separated the two germline ends. CDR1 and CDR2 from the germline V gene are SGHRS and YFSETQ. This CDR3 has 15 residues. The CDR3 nucleotides read TGCGCCAGCAGCTTGGCCCTACTCTCCTACAATGAGCAGTTCTTC. Translation: CASSLALLSYNEQFF.

This clonotype has a count of ten or more. The J gene is TRBJ2-3, the V gene TRBV12-3 or TRBV12-4; 8 nucleotides align to TRBD2. V was clipped by 5 bases and J by 6 bases; unmatched bases: 7. The CDR3 consists of 14 residues. The CDR3 loop is CASSRGAGADTQYF. DNA for the CDR3: TGTGCCAGCAGTCGGGGAGCGGGGGCGGATACGCAGTATTTT.

This rearrangement joins TRBV11-3 to TRBJ2-3, with 8 bases fitting TRBD2. CDR1 is SGHNT, CDR2 YENEEA, per germline. The CDR3 has 15 amino acids. The trim removed 3 bases at V and 4 bases at J, leaving 6 bases unmatched. CDR3 sequence (DNA): TGTGCCAGCAGCTTGTCGGGGGGGCCGGCAGATACGCAGTATTTT. Encoded protein: CASSLSGGPADTQYF.

The CDR3 DNA reads TGTGCCAGCAGCCAAGACATTGCCAACTTTTATAGCACAGATACGCAGTATTTT. The encoded protein is CASSQDIANFYSTDTQYF. The genes are TRBV14 and TRBJ2-3, with no clear D. The germline gives CDR1 SGHDN, CDR2 FVKESK. The CDR3 sequence is 18 residues long. V lost 0 bases and J lost 0, with 16 bases in between.

This clonotype was detected a few times. One end of the junction varies from germline; a read error may be responsible. V is TRBV4-3 and J is TRBJ1-4; the match to TRBD1 covers 7 bases. Germline loops: CDR1 LGHNA, CDR2 YSLEER. This CDR3 comprises 15 residues. The CDR3 bases are TGCGCCAGCAGCCAGGAACTCAGGGGGAATGGAAAACTGTTTTTT. It translates to CASSQELRGNGKLFF.

This clonotype turned up a few times. V and J are TRBV20-1 and TRBJ1-1; a weak D match, TRBD1 (5 bases). V shed 2 bases and J shed 5 bases, with 15 bases lying between them. The CDR3 is 14 amino acids. The germline V gene encodes CDR1 DFQATT and CDR2 SNEGSKA (reference sequence). The CDR3 reads CSARSPGVRTEAFF. The CDR3 DNA is TGCAGTGCTAGAAGTCCGGGGGTACGAACTGAAGCTTTCTTT.

The J gene is TRBJ2-2, the V gene TRBV5-1; D remains unclear. Trimming cost V 7 bases and J 6 bases, with 10 bases left between them. This CDR3 is 12 amino acids long. CDR1 is SGHRS and CDR2 is YFSETQ in the germline V gene. The CDR3 DNA reads as TGCGCCAGCGGCCACGGAGCCGGGGAGCTGTTTTTT. Protein sequence: CASGHGAGELFF.

This rearrangement joins TRBV12-3 or TRBV12-4 to TRBJ2-6; D is possibly TRBD2 (6 bases). The V gene lost 5 bases and the J gene lost 4 bases, with 9 bases spanning the gap. The CDR3 is 14 amino acids. The CDR3 loop reads CASSPGDGANVLTF. The CDR3 DNA is TGTGCCAGCAGTCCGGGGGACGGGGCCAACGTCCTGACTTTC.

The V and J genes are TRBV3-1 and TRBJ2-1, with TRBD2 identical over 10 bases. This CDR3 contains 14 residues. V lost 3 bases, J lost 6 bases, and 2 bases stayed unmatched. Germline values: CDR1 LGHDT, CDR2 YNNKEL (reference sequence). The CDR3 loop reads CASSQSGGANEQFF. CDR3 nucleotides: TGTGCCAGCAGCCAGAGCGGGGGGGCCAATGAGCAGTTCTTC.

The rearrangement links TRBV29-1 to TRBJ1-2; 7 bases fit TRBD1. The CDR3 is made up of 13 amino acids. CDR1 and CDR2 (germline): SQVTM, ANQGSEA. With V trimmed by 7 bases and J by 6 bases, 11 bases remained unmatched. The CDR3 sequence is CSADLTGNHGYTF. CDR3 sequence (DNA): TGCAGCGCAGACCTGACAGGGAATCATGGCTACACCTTC.

The CDR3 is CSVRELGETQYF. The CDR3 DNA sequence: TGCAGCGTTCGAGAACTCGGAGAGACCCAGTACTTC. The genes are TRBV29-1 and TRBJ2-5; D call uncertain. Germline V lookup: CDR1 SQVTM, CDR2 ANQGSEA. This CDR3 comprises 12 residues. Trimming cost V 5 bases and J 4 bases, with 11 bases left between them.

This clonotype was detected a few times. The J gene is TRBJ1-2, the V gene TRBV5-4, with 8 nucleotides matching TRBD1. V dropped 5 bases and J dropped 5; count of bases not matched to a gene: 2. Germline V gene sequence: CDR1 SGHNT, CDR2 YYREEE (reference sequence). The CDR3 sequence is 12 residues long. CDR3 in DNA: TGTGCCAGCAGGGGACAGGAGTATGGCTACACCTTC. Its translation: CASRGQEYGYTF. Looking up the rest from reference TRBV5-4 and TRBJ1-2 gives the full variable domain: ETGVTQSPTHLIKTRGQQVTLRCSSQSGHNTVSWYQQALGQGPQFIFQYYREEENGRGNFPPRFSGLQFPNYSSELNVNALELDDSALYLCASRGQEYGYTFGSGTRLTVV.

This clonotype turned up a few times. The chain has TRBV18 and TRBJ1-3; unclear D gene. The CDR3 totals 15 residues. Trimming removed 0 bases from V and 0 bases from J, with 6 bases in between. The germline V gene has CDR1 KGHSH and CDR2 LQKENI. The CDR3 DNA reads TGTGCCAGCTCACCACCTAACACCTCTGGAAACACCATATATTTT. It codes for CASSPPNTSGNTIYF.

This clonotype showed up just a few times. This chain's CDR3 is CASSSPTSEQYV. In DNA form, the CDR3 reads TGTGCCAGCAGCTCGCCGACGAGCGAGCAGTACGTC. The genes are TRBV7-8 and TRBJ2-7; no clear D gene. Germline loops: CDR1 SGHVS, CDR2 FQNEAQ. The CDR3 runs 12 residues. V lost 4 bases to trimming and J lost 6 bases, with 10 bases between them.

The V gene is TRBV4-3, the J gene TRBJ2-1; D gene ambiguous. The CDR3 spans 15 residues. Germline CDR1 and CDR2: LGHNA and YSLEER. With 4 bases removed from V and 1 base from J, the gap between germline ends came to 11 bases. The CDR3 sequence is CASSPKDQSYNEQFF. The CDR3, as DNA: TGCGCCAGCAGCCCAAAGGACCAGTCCTACAATGAGCAGTTCTTC.

The chain uses TRBV19 and TRBJ2-5; 8 nucleotides match TRBD1. Germline V CDR1 and CDR2: LNHDA, SQIVND (reference sequence). Trimming cost V 3 bases and J 4 bases; bases outside gene matches: 7. The CDR3 is 15 residues long. DNA of the CDR3: TGTGCCAGTAGTATGGACAGGGAGTTGGGAGAGACCCAGTACTTC. Translation gives CASSMDRELGETQYF.